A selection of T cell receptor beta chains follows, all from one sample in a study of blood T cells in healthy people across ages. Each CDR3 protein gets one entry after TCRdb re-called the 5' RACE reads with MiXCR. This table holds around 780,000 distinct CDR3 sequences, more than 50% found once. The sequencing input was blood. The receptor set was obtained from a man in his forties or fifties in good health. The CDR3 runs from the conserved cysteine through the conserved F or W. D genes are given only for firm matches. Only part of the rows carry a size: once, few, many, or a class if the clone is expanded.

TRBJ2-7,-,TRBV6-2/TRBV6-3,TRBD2,CAILNPGLANPEQYF,TGTGCCATCCTGAACCCGGGACTAGCGAATCCCGAGCAGTACTTC
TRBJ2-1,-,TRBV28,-,CASSPGAIYNEQFF,TGTGCCAGCAGCCCGGGGGCAATCTACAATGAGCAGTTCTTC
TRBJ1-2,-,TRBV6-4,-,CASSDPGSGNGYTF,TGTGCCAGCAGTGACCCGGGGAGTGGTAATGGCTACACCTTC
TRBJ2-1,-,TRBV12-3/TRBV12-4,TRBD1,CASSFGDRANEQFF,TGTGCCAGCAGTTTCGGGGACAGGGCTAATGAGCAGTTCTTC
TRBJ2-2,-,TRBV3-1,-,CASSQFVVDGELFF,TGTGCCAGCAGCCAATTCGTTGTAGACGGGGAGCTGTTTTTT
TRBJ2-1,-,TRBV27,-,CASTNGGVRFF,TGTGCCAGTACAAATGGCGGGGTGAGGTTCTTC
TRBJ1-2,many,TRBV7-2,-,CASSLTRTLNGYTF,TGTGCCAGCAGCTTAACCAGGACCCTAAATGGCTACACCTTC
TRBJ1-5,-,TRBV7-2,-,CASSLVGVQGNQPQHF,TGTGCCAGCAGCTTAGTAGGTGTACAGGGCAATCAGCCCCAGCATTTT
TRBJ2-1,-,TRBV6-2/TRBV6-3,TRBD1,CASRDRVYNEQFF,TGTGCCAGCAGGGACAGGGTCTACAATGAGCAGTTCTTC
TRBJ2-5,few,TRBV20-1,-,CSASGGQRVETQYF,TGCAGTGCTAGCGGGGGACAGAGAGTAGAGACCCAGTACTTC
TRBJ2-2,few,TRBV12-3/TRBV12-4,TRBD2,CASSTSGVNTGELFF,TGTGCCAGCAGTACTAGCGGAGTGAACACCGGGGAGCTGTTTTTT
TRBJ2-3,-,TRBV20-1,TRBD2,CRTSGGTSTDTQYF,TGCAGGACTAGCGGGGGGACTAGCACAGATACGCAGTATTTT
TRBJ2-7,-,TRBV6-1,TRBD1,CASRTSDRGFYEQYF,TGTGCCAGCAGAACGTCGGACAGGGGGTTTTACGAGCAGTACTTC
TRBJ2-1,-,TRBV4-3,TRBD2,CASSQGTTSGSGNEQFF,TGCGCCAGCAGCCAGGGCACCACTAGCGGGAGTGGCAATGAGCAGTTCTTC
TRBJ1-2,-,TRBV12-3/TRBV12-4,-,CASSFRRSYGYTF,TGTGCCAGCAGTTTTAGGAGGTCTTATGGCTACACCTTC
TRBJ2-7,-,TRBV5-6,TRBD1,CASSLAGTGDVGQYF,TGTGCCAGCAGCTTGGCCGGGACAGGGGATGTAGGGCAGTACTTC
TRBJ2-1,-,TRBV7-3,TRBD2,CASSLNPAGEGGYNEQFF,TGTGCCAGCAGCTTAAATCCAGCCGGGGAGGGAGGCTACAATGAGCAGTTCTTC
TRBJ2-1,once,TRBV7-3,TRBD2,CASSNTGTSAGSYNEQFF,TGTGCCAGCAGCAATACCGGGACTAGCGCGGGCTCCTACAATGAGCAGTTCTTC
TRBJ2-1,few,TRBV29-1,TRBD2,CSVAPSGGYNEQFF,TGCAGCGTTGCCCCTAGCGGGGGCTACAATGAGCAGTTCTTC
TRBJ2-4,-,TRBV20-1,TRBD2,CSARASPGLAAYNEQYF,TGCAGTGCTAGAGCCAGCCCGGGACTAGCGGCCTACAATGAGCAGTACTTC
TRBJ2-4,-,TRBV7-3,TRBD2,CASSLSGRDIQYF,TGTGCCAGCAGCTTATCCGGGAGGGACATTCAGTACTTC
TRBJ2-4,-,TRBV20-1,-,CSARDQYPLAKNIQYF,TGCAGTGCTAGAGATCAATACCCCCTAGCCAAAAACATTCAGTACTTC
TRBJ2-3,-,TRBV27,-,CASSRYPETQYF,TGTGCCAGCAGTAGGTACCCAGAGACGCAGTATTTT
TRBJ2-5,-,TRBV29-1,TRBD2,CSVDFLAGGLETQYF,TGCAGCGTTGACTTCCTAGCGGGAGGTTTAGAGACCCAGTACTTC
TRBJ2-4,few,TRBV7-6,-,CASSLGQIAKNIQYF,TGTGCCAGCAGCCTAGGACAGATAGCCAAAAACATTCAGTACTTC
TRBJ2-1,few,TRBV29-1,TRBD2,CSAVSVSGRPPEQFF,TGCAGCGCGGTGTCAGTGAGCGGGAGGCCTCCTGAGCAGTTCTTC
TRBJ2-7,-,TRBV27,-,CASRTTTTNEQYF,TGTGCCAGCAGAACTACGACGACCAACGAGCAGTACTTC
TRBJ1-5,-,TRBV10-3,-,CAISEPPGRAGNQPQHF,TGTGCCATCAGTGAGCCGCCAGGGCGCGCGGGCAATCAGCCCCAGCATTTT
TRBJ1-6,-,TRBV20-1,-,CSASLAGKSSYNSPLHF,TGCAGTGCTAGCCTGGCAGGAAAGAGCTCCTATAATTCACCCCTCCACTTT
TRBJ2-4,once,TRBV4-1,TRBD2,CASSQPTSGIAKNIQYF,TGCGCCAGCAGCCAACCGACTAGCGGGATAGCCAAAAACATTCAGTACTTC
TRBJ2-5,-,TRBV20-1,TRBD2,CSARDPASGFQETQYF,TGCAGTGCTAGAGACCCGGCTAGCGGGTTCCAAGAGACCCAGTACTTC
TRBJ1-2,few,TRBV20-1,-,CSANPGQSMNYGYTF,TGCAGTGCTAACCCCGGACAAAGTATGAACTATGGCTACACCTTC
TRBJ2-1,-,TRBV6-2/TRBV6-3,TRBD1,CASSYWGDSGTGYNEQFF,TGTGCCAGCAGTTATTGGGGGGACTCAGGGACAGGTTACAATGAGCAGTTCTTC
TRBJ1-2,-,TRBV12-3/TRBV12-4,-,CASSARQAANYGYTF,TGTGCCAGCAGTGCAAGACAGGCTGCTAACTATGGCTACACCTTC
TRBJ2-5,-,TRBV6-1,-,CASSESWGSETQYF,TGTGCCAGCTCGGAATCGTGGGGTAGCGAGACCCAGTACTTC
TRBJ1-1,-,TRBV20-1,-,CSARDQGRVNTEAFF,TGCAGTGCTAGAGATCAGGGCAGAGTGAACACTGAAGCTTTCTTT
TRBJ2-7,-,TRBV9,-,CASSKGGNGYEQYF,TGTGCCAGCAGTAAAGGGGGGAACGGCTACGAGCAGTACTTC
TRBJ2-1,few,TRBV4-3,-,CASSQDTGSYNEQFF,TGCGCCAGCAGCCAAGACACGGGATCCTACAATGAGCAGTTCTTC
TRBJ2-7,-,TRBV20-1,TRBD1,CSARQGKNTYEQYF,TGCAGTGCAAGACAGGGAAAGAACACCTACGAGCAGTACTTC
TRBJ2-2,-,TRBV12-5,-,CASVLGGRTGELFF,TGTGCTAGTGTCCTGGGGGGGCGGACCGGGGAGCTGTTTTTT
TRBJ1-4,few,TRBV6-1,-,CASSRAQGGSTNEKLFF,TGTGCCAGCAGCCGGGCTCAGGGCGGATCAACTAATGAAAAACTGTTTTTT
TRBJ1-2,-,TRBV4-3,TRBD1,CASSQDPTGKHGYTF,TGCGCCAGCAGCCAAGACCCGACAGGGAAGCATGGCTACACCTTC
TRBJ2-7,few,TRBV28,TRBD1,CATHGTGVPYEQYF,TGTGCCACCCACGGGACAGGGGTTCCCTACGAGCAGTACTTC
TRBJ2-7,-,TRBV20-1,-,CSARDPTQGYEQYF,TGCAGTGCTAGAGATCCCACCCAGGGGTACGAGCAGTACTTC
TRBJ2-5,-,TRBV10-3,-,CAISESYGQQETQYF,TGTGCCATCAGTGAGTCGTATGGCCAGCAAGAGACCCAGTACTTC
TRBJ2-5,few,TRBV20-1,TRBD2,CSASVRMLAGPETQYF,TGCAGTGCTAGCGTCCGCATGCTAGCGGGACCAGAGACCCAGTACTTC
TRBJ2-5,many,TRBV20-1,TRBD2,CSASSSGLAVTQYF,TGCAGTGCTAGTAGCTCGGGACTAGCGGTAACCCAGTACTTC
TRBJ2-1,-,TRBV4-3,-,CASSQDGRISDNEQFF,TGCGCCAGCAGCCAAGATGGCCGAATTAGTGACAATGAGCAGTTCTTC
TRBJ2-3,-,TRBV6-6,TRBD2,CASALEGGGTDTQYF,TGTGCCAGCGCATTAGAGGGAGGGGGCACAGATACGCAGTATTTT
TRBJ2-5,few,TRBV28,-,CASKITSKRFGETQYF,TGTGCCAGCAAAATAACTAGCAAGAGATTTGGAGAGACCCAGTACTTC
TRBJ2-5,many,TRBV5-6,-,CASSLREMGGETQYF,TGTGCCAGCAGCTTAAGGGAGATGGGAGGAGAGACCCAGTACTTC
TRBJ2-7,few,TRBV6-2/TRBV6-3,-,CASSSSVMQGGSFPYEQYF,TGTGCCAGCAGTTCATCGGTCATGCAAGGAGGGTCCTTCCCCTACGAGCAGTACTTC
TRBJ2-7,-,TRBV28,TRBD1,CASTPDRSPYEQYF,TGTGCCAGCACCCCGGACAGGAGCCCCTACGAGCAGTACTTC
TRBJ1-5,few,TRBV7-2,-,CASSLGGGLSQPQHF,TGTGCCAGCAGCTTAGGAGGTGGACTAAGTCAGCCCCAGCATTTT
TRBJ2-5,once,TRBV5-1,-,CASRTEGETQYF,TGCGCCAGCAGGACGGAGGGGGAGACCCAGTACTTC
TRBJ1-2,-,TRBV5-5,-,CASSLGAGEDYGYTF,TGTGCCAGCAGCTTGGGGGCAGGAGAAGACTATGGCTACACCTTC
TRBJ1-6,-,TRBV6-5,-,CASSYSSRSSYNSPLHF,TGTGCCAGCAGTTACTCCTCCCGGAGCTCCTATAATTCACCCCTCCACTTT